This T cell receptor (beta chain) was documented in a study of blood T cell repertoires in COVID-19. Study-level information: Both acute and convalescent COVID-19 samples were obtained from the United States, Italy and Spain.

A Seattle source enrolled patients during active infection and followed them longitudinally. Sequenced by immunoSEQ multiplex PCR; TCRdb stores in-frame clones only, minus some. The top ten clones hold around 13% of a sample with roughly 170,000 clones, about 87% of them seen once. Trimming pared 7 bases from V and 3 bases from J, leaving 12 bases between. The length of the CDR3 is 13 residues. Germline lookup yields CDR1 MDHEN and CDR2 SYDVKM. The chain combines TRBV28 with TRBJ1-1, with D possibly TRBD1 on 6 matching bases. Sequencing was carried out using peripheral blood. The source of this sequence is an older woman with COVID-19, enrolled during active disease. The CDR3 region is CASTRRGYTEAFF. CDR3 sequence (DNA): TGTGCCAGCACTCGAAGGGGGTACACTGAAGCTTTCTTT.